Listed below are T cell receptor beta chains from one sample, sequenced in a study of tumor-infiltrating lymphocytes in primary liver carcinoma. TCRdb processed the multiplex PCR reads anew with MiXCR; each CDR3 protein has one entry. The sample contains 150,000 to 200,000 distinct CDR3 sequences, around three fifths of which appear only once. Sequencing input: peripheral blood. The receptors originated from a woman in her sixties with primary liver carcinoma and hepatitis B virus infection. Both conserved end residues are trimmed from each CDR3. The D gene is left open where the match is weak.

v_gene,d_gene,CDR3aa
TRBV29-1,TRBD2,SVTGTKVAGELF
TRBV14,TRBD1,ASSQTGTGSRPLH
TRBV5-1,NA,ASRASDTGRYNEQF
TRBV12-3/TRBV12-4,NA,ASSLRPNRNTFGYT
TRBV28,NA,ASTTGGSNQPQH
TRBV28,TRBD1,ASSAPPGQGIGEQF
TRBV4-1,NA,ASSQPFDRLGKTQY
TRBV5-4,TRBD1,ASSTPQGEYTDTQY
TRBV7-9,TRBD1,ASSLVGTVGPGAF
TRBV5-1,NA,ASSGGGAGANVLT
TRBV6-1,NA,ASNTDRENQPQH
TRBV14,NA,ASSQIARAGELF
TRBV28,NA,ASRFLGRTNTEAF
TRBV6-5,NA,ASSSVAGRTEAL
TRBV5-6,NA,ASSPLRGAINSYNEQF
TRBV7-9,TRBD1,ASSRSPGTGGNTGELF
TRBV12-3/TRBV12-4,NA,ASVRRAEGAKNIQY
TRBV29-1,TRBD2,SVQTGRGTGELV
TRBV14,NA,ASSRGTGFERESGIEQF
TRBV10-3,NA,AISDVLSSYNPPLH